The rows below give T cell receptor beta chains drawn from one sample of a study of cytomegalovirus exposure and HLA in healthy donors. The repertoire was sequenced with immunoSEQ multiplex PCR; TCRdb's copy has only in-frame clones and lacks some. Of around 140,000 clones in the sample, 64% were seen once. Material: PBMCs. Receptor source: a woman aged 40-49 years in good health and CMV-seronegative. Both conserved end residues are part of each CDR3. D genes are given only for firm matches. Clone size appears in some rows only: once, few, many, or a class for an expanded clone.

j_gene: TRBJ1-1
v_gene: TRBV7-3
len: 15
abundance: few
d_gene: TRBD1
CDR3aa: CASSSTGQGNTEAFF
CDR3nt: TGTGCCAGCAGCTCTACGGGACAGGGGAACACTGAAGCTTTCTTT

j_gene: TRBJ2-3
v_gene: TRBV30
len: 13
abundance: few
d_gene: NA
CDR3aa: CAWSQLPPDTQYF
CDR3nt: TGTGCCTGGAGTCAACTTCCCCCAGATACGCAGTATTTT

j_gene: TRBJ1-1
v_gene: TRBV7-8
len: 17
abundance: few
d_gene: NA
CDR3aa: CASSFINRVGPLGEAFF
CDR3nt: TGTGCCAGCAGCTTCATAAACAGGGTCGGTCCGCTCGGGGAAGCTTTCTTT

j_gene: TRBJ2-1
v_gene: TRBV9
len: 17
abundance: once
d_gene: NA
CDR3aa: CASSVYWAGMAYNEQFF
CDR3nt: TGTGCCAGCAGCGTTTATTGGGCGGGTATGGCCTACAATGAGCAGTTCTTC

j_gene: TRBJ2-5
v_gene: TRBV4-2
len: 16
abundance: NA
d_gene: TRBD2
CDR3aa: CASSKSSSGGQETQYF
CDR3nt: TGTGCCAGCAGCAAAAGCTCTAGCGGGGGCCAAGAGACCCAGTACTTC

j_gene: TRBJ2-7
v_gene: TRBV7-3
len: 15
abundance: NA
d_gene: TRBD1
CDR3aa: CASSLDQGQGSEQYF
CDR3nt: TGTGCCAGCAGCTTAGACCAGGGACAGGGATCCGAGCAGTACTTC

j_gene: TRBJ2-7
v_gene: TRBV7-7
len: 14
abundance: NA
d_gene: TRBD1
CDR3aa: CASSLGRQGYEQYF
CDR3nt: TGTGCCAGCAGCTTAGGCAGACAGGGGTACGAGCAGTACTTC

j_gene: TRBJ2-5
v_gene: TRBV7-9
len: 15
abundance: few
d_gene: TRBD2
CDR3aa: CASSWGTSGGETQYF
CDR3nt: TGTGCCAGCAGCTGGGGGACTAGCGGGGGAGAGACCCAGTACTTC

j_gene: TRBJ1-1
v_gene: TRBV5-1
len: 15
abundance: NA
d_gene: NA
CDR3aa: CASSLPQGLNTEDFF
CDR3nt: TGCGCCAGCAGCTTGCCACAGGGCCTGAACACTGAAGATTTCTTT

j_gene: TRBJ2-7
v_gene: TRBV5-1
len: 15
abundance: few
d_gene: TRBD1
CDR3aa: CASSLAPGQHYEQYF
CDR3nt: TGCGCCAGCAGCTTGGCCCCGGGACAGCACTACGAGCAGTACTTC

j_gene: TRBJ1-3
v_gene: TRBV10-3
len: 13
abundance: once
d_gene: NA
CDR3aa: CAMKGSERNTIYF
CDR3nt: TGTGCCATGAAGGGGTCCGAGAGAAACACCATATATTTT

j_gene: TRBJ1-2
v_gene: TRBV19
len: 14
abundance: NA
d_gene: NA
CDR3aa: CASSRSFNEFGYTF
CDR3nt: TGTGCCAGTAGTAGGAGTTTCAATGAGTTTGGCTACACCTTC

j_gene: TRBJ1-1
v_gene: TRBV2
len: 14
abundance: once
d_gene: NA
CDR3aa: CASSGAVQNTEAFF
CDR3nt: TGTGCCAGCAGTGGGGCAGTTCAGAACACTGAAGCTTTCTTT

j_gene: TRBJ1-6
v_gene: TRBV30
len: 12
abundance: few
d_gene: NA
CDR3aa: CAWSRTRSPLHF
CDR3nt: TGTGCCTGGAGTAGGACACGATCACCCCTCCACTTT

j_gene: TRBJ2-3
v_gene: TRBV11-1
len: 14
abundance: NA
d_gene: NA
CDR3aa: CASSLVGGTDTQYF
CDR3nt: TGTGCCAGCAGCTTAGTGGGCGGCACAGATACGCAGTATTTT

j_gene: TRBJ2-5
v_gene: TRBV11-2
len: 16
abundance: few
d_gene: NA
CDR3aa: CASGIGRAKRRETQYF
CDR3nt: TGTGCCAGCGGTATCGGCCGGGCAAAACGGAGGGAGACCCAGTACTTC